This record looks at one TCR beta chain sequence and its context. The sample comes from a study of blood T cells in healthy people across ages. The use of a sample-barcoded 5' primer and a J-beta primer mix characterized a second PCR of roughly 6 to 11 cycles. TCRdb passed the 5' RACE reads through MiXCR, listing each CDR3 protein once. The sample consists of more than 900,000 distinct CDR3 sequences, 20% to 25% of them appearing once. V lost 10 bases and J lost 0, with 16 bases in between. Per the germline V gene, CDR1 is ENHRY and CDR2 is SYGVKD. This CDR3 has 15 amino acids. These sequences were also reported in another study, on T cells of mothers and their children. That study adds: The authors detected no persistent microchimeric T cell clones.

The sample taken for sequencing was blood. The TCR comes from a girl aged 2 to 10 in good health. The V call is TRBV10-3, the J call TRBJ1-3; D is possibly TRBD1 (5 bases). CDR3 sequence (DNA): TGTGCCACCAAGCGGGGCGAGGGCTCTGGAAACACCATATATTTT. Translating it yields CATKRGEGSGNTIYF.